This T cell receptor (beta chain) originates from a study of blood T cell repertoires in COVID-19. Study in general: Spain, Italy and the United States supplied samples that represented acute and convalescent COVID-19. T cells, B-cell-depleted T cells, or PBMCs provided the cDNA or gDNA that served as material.

Germline lookup yields CDR1 SGHTS and CDR2 YDEGEE. V was cut by 0 bases and J by 5 bases, with 6 bases left in between. This CDR3 contains 13 residues. Authors' analysis steps: Reference gene primer amplification gave nucleated cell count estimates. Assay used: immunoSEQ multiplex PCR; TCRdb lists only in-frame clones, some missing. Clonal size and the V and J genes are those of that table, whereas D and trimming came from the DNA. The sample shows about 120,000 clones, around 87% of them seen only once. The receptor was isolated from a man between 65 and 85 years old with active or convalescent COVID-19. The V gene is TRBV5-8, the J gene TRBJ1-5; D remains ambiguous. Sequencing input: peripheral blood. CDR3 coding DNA: TGTGCCAGCAGCTTGGACAAACATCAGCCCCAGCATTTT. This gives the protein CASSLDKHQPQHF.